This is a list of T cell receptor beta chains from one sample in a study of CD8+ T cells in alopecia areata. Method: immunoSEQ multiplex PCR; TCRdb's copy keeps in-frame clones and lacks some. The data hold 150,000 to 200,000 clones, with 40% to 65% observed a single time. This sample comprised CD8+ T cells sorted from blood, obtained around week 53, from a patient treated with tofacitinib. These receptors were taken from a human donor with alopecia areata. Both conserved end residues are part of each CDR3. Fields, in order: CDR3 length, D gene, V gene, J gene, clone size, CDR3 protein, CDR3 DNA. D genes are given only for firm matches. Clone size appears in some rows only: once, few, many, or a class for an expanded clone.

>15|TRBD2|TRBV4-1|TRBJ2-7|once
CASSLERDPSYEQYF
TGCGCCAGCAGCCTCGAGCGGGACCCGTCCTACGAGCAGTACTTC
>13|.|TRBV2|TRBJ2-2|few
CASQPSNTGELFF
TGTGCCAGCCAGCCCTCGAACACCGGGGAGCTGTTTTTT
>12|.|TRBV6-5|TRBJ1-1|once
CATRQVNTEAFF
TGTGCCACCAGACAGGTGAACACTGAAGCTTTCTTT
>14|.|TRBV6-1|TRBJ2-5|.
CASSRLEGRETQYF
TGTGCCAGCAGCCGACTAGAAGGACGGGAGACCCAGTACTTC
>15|TRBD1|TRBV7-9|TRBJ2-7|.
CASSAPGTAAYEQYF
TGTGCCAGCAGCGCCCCCGGGACAGCCGCCTACGAGCAGTACTTC
>15|.|TRBV7-2|TRBJ2-3|.
CASSLLAASTDTQYF
TGTGCCAGCAGCTTATTGGCGGCTAGCACAGATACGCAGTATTTT
>12|.|TRBV11-2|TRBJ2-1|few
CASSNVQREQFF
TGTGCCAGCAGCAATGTCCAGCGAGAGCAGTTCTTC
>15|.|TRBV7-2|TRBJ1-5|few
CASSLGRAGDQPQHF
TGTGCCAGCAGCTTAGGTCGGGCAGGTGATCAGCCCCAGCATTTT
>14|.|TRBV5-1|TRBJ2-7|.
CASSFPGHSYKQYF
TGCGCCAGCAGCTTCCCGGGGCACTCCTACAAGCAGTACTTC
>16|.|TRBV27|TRBJ2-7|few
CASSPSVGESSYEQYF
TGTGCCAGCAGTCCATCCGTGGGGGAAAGCTCCTACGAGCAGTACTTC
>12|.|TRBV29-1|TRBJ2-2|.
CSVDAGSGELFF
TGCAGCGTTGACGCTGGCTCCGGGGAGCTGTTTTTT
>17|.|TRBV14|TRBJ1-6|few
CASSQRIAQKYNSPLHF
TGTGCCAGCAGCCAAAGGATAGCACAGAAATATAATTCACCCCTCCACTTT
>13|TRBD1|TRBV5-6|TRBJ1-2|.
CASSLAGGYGYTF
TGTGCCAGCAGCTTGGCAGGGGGCTATGGCTACACCTTC
>16|.|TRBV27|TRBJ2-1|.
CASSLLQSPPGNEQFF
TGTGCCAGCAGTTTACTGCAATCCCCACCGGGCAATGAGCAGTTCTTC
>14|TRBD2|TRBV6-5|TRBJ2-5|.
CASSLAGEVETQYF
TGTGCCAGCAGTCTAGCGGGGGAGGTAGAGACCCAGTACTTC
>15|.|TRBV5-6|TRBJ1-2|few
CASSFFDGGVYGYTF
TGTGCCAGCAGCTTCTTCGACGGGGGCGTCTATGGCTACACCTTC
>16|.|TRBV7-8|TRBJ2-1|.
CASRANRGLSRNEQFF
TGTGCCAGCAGGGCCAACCGTGGTTTGTCTAGGAATGAGCAGTTCTTC
>14|.|TRBV29-1|TRBJ2-1|.
CSVAGGDLYNEQFF
TGCAGCGTTGCCGGGGGTGACCTATACAATGAGCAGTTCTTC
>12|.|TRBV19|TRBJ1-4|few
CASTQGNEKLFF
TGTGCCAGTACCCAGGGAAATGAAAAACTGTTTTTT
>12|.|TRBV10-3|TRBJ1-1|few
CAISIQNTEAFF
TGTGCCATCAGTATACAGAACACTGAAGCTTTCTTT
>11|.|TRBV29-1|TRBJ2-1|few
CSVLREIEQFF
TGCAGCGTGCTCAGGGAAATTGAGCAGTTCTTC
>16|TRBD1|TRBV30|TRBJ2-1|.
CAWRGSPGQGFDEQFF
TGTGCCTGGAGAGGGTCGCCGGGACAGGGCTTCGATGAGCAGTTCTTC
>11|.|TRBV30|TRBJ2-5|.
CAWSPGETQYF
TGTGCCTGGAGCCCCGGTGAGACCCAGTACTTC
>16|.|TRBV2|TRBJ2-1|.
CASSEAEGGSYNEQFF
TGTGCCAGCAGTGAGGCAGAGGGGGGGTCCTACAATGAGCAGTTCTTC
>13|TRBD1|TRBV6-6|TRBJ2-7|few
CASSGQGWYEQYF
TGTGCCAGCAGTGGACAGGGGTGGTACGAGCAGTACTTC
>12|.|TRBV5-1|TRBJ1-2|.
CASSLSGYGYTF
TGCGCCAGCAGCTTGTCCGGGTATGGCTACACCTTC
>14|.|TRBV4-1|TRBJ2-7|.
CASSQVQGTYEQYF
TGCGCCAGCAGCCAAGTACAGGGCACCTACGAGCAGTACTTC
>11|.|TRBV5-1|TRBJ2-5|.
CASSSQETQYF
TGCGCCAGCAGCTCCCAAGAGACCCAGTACTTC